This T cell receptor (beta chain) appears in the sequencing data of a study of control samples from healthy donors and cancer patients. The length of the CDR3 is 13 residues. Germline values: CDR1 GTSNPN, CDR2 SVGIG (reference sequence). Trimming shortened V by 8 bases and J by 7 bases, and 20 bases separated the two germline ends. The method was immunoSEQ multiplex PCR; TCRdb's version includes in-frame clones alone and lacks a portion of them. The table has roughly 130,000 clones, less than 95% seen once. This chain connects TRBV30 to TRBJ1-2, with a tentative D call TRBD1 (5 bases). Sequences were obtained from blood. The source of this sequence is a man aged 25-40 years in good health. The CDR3 is CAMGREVVFGYTF. CDR3 coding DNA: TGTGCCATGGGCAGGGAGGTCGTATTTGGCTACACCTTC. The whole variable domain, remainder taken from reference TRBV30 and TRBJ1-2, is SQTIHQWPATLVQPVGSPLSLECTVEGTSNPNLYWYRQAAGRGLQLLFYSVGIGQISSEVPQNLSASRPQDRQFILSSKKLLLSDSGFYLCAMGREVVFGYTFGSGTRLTVV.